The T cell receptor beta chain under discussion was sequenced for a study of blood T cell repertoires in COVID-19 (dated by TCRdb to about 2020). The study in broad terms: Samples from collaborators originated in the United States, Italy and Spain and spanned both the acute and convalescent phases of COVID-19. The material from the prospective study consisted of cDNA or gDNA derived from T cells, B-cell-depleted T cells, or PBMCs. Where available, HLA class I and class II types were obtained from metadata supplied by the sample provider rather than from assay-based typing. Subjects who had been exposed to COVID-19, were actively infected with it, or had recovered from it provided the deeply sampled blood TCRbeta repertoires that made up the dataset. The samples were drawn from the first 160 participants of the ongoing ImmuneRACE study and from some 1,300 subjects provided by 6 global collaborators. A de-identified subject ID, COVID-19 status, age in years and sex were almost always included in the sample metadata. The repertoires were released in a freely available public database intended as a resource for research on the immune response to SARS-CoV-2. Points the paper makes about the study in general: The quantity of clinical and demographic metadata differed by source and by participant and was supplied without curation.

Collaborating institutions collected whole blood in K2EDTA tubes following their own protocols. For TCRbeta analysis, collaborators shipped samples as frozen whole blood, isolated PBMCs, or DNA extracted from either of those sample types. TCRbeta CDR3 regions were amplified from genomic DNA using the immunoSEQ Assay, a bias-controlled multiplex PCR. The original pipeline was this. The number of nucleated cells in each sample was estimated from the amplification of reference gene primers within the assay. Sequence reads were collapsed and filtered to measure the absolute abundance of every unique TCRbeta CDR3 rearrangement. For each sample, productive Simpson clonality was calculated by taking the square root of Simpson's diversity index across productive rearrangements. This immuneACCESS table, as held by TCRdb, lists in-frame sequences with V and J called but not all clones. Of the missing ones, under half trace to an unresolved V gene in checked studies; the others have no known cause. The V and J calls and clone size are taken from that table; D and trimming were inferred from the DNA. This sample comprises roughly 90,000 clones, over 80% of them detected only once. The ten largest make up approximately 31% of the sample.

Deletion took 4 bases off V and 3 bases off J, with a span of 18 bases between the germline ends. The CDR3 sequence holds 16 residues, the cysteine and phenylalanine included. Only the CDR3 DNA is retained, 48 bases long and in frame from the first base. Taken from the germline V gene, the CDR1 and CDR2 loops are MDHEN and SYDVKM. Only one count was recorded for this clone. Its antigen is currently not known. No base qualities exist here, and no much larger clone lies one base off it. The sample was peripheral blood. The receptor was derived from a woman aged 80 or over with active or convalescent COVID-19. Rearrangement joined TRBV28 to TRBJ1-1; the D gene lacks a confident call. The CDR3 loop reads CASSSQGGGPDTEAFF. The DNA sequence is TGTGCCAGCAGTTCCCAAGGAGGCGGGCCTGACACTGAAGCTTTCTTT. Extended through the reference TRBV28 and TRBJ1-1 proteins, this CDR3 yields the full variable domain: DVKVTQSSRYLVKRTGEKVFLECVQDMDHENMFWYRQDPGLGLRLIYFSYDVKMKEKGDIPEGYSVSREKKERFSLILESASTNQTSMYLCASSSQGGGPDTEAFFGQGTRLTVV.